This is a list of T cell receptor beta chains from one sample in a study of cytomegalovirus exposure and HLA in healthy donors. Sequencing was performed with immunoSEQ multiplex PCR; in TCRdb, only in-frame clones are kept and a portion is missing. The sample includes more than 150,000 clones, about 72% seen only once; the top ten take more than 1.2%. What was sequenced was PBMCs. All receptors derive from a male donor in good health and CMV-seronegative. Both conserved end residues are part of each CDR3. The D gene is left open where the match is weak. Clone size is shown for a subset of rows, as once, few, many or a class of expanded clone.

length,D,V,J,size,CDR3,DNA
14,TRBD2,TRBV11-3,TRBJ2-1,few,CASSGRAGLGEQFF,TGTGCCAGCAGCGGGAGGGCCGGGTTAGGTGAGCAGTTCTTC
16,NA,TRBV5-5,TRBJ1-6,NA,CASSQQITGLGSPLHF,TGTGCCAGCAGCCAACAAATCACAGGGTTGGGTTCACCCCTCCACTTT
16,NA,TRBV5-6,TRBJ2-5,NA,CASSSLGRGTQETQYF,TGTGCCAGCAGCTCCTTGGGGAGGGGGACCCAAGAGACCCAGTACTTC
15,TRBD1,TRBV18,TRBJ2-1,NA,CASSPGTGPNNEQFF,TGTGCCAGCTCACCTGGGACAGGCCCGAACAATGAGCAGTTCTTC
15,TRBD2,TRBV2,TRBJ2-3,NA,CASRAISGEADTQYF,TGTGCCAGCAGGGCGATTAGCGGGGAAGCAGATACGCAGTATTTT
13,TRBD1,TRBV7-2,TRBJ2-7,NA,CASSFPGGYEQYF,TGTGCCAGCAGCTTTCCAGGGGGCTACGAGCAGTACTTC
13,NA,TRBV7-9,TRBJ2-1,NA,CASSLAADNEQFF,TGTGCCAGCAGCTTAGCAGCGGACAATGAGCAGTTCTTC
14,TRBD1,TRBV5-4,TRBJ1-2,NA,CASSLSGTVYGYTF,TGTGCCAGCAGCTTGTCTGGGACAGTCTATGGCTACACCTTC
18,NA,TRBV9,TRBJ1-5,once,CASSESTYRDYSNQPQHF,TGTGCCAGCAGCGAGTCGACTTACAGGGATTATAGCAATCAGCCCCAGCATTTT
15,TRBD1,TRBV28,TRBJ2-1,NA,CASSSEYRGRYEQFF,TGTGCCAGCAGTTCGGAATACAGGGGACGCTATGAGCAGTTCTTC
14,NA,TRBV4-3,TRBJ1-5,NA,CASSQGLGNQPQHF,TGCGCCAGCAGCCAAGGACTGGGCAATCAGCCCCAGCATTTT
15,TRBD1,TRBV7-2,TRBJ1-2,NA,CASSTLTGGFYGYTF,TGTGCCAGCAGCACCTTGACAGGGGGCTTCTATGGCTACACCTTC
15,NA,TRBV4-1,TRBJ1-1,NA,CASSRPGPAVTEAFF,TGCGCCAGCAGCCGCCCCGGCCCCGCGGTCACTGAAGCTTTCTTT
14,NA,TRBV7-3,TRBJ1-2,NA,CASRRGGTEDGYTF,TGTGCCAGCCGAAGGGGGGGGACGGAGGATGGCTACACCTTC
15,NA,TRBV18,TRBJ1-5,NA,CASSVEQGSNQPQHF,TGTGCCAGCTCAGTAGAACAGGGTAGCAATCAGCCCCAGCATTTT
15,TRBD1,TRBV5-1,TRBJ2-3,few,CASSLAQGAGDTQYF,TGCGCCAGCAGCTTAGCTCAGGGGGCAGGAGATACGCAGTATTTT
14,NA,TRBV2,TRBJ1-5,NA,CASSAEVGNQPQHF,TGTGCCAGCAGTGCAGAGGTAGGCAATCAGCCCCAGCATTTT
13,TRBD1,TRBV11-2,TRBJ1-1,NA,CASSQRQGTEAFF,TGTGCCAGCAGCCAGAGACAGGGAACTGAAGCTTTCTTT
15,TRBD1,TRBV5-1,TRBJ1-1,few,CASSLAGTVNTEAFF,TGCGCCAGCAGCTTGGCCGGGACAGTCAACACTGAAGCTTTCTTT
14,TRBD1,TRBV5-5,TRBJ2-7,NA,CASSPGQGHPQQYF,TGTGCCAGCAGCCCGGGACAGGGCCACCCTCAGCAGTACTTC
15,NA,TRBV30,TRBJ1-1,NA,CAWSVKVGMNTEAFF,TGTGCCTGGAGTGTCAAGGTCGGGATGAACACTGAAGCTTTCTTT
18,TRBD2,TRBV9,TRBJ2-5,few,CASSPSGALAGRQETQYF,TGTGCCAGCAGCCCCAGCGGGGCCCTAGCGGGGCGTCAAGAGACCCAGTACTTC
14,NA,TRBV27,TRBJ2-4,NA,CASSPGGSKNIQYF,TGTGCCAGCAGCCCCGGGGGTAGCAAAAACATTCAGTACTTC
15,TRBD2,TRBV7-9,TRBJ2-7,NA,CASSLGAGGGYEQYF,TGTGCCAGCAGCTTAGGGGCGGGAGGGGGCTACGAGCAGTACTTC
12,TRBD1,TRBV7-9,TRBJ1-1,NA,CASRQKAGGDVF,TGTGCCAGCAGGCAGAAGGCAGGGGGCGATGTCTTT
14,NA,TRBV2,TRBJ2-2,NA,CASMELVAAGELFF,TGTGCCAGCATGGAACTAGTGGCGGCCGGGGAGCTGTTTTTT
14,NA,TRBV29-1,TRBJ1-2,NA,CSVVGAEGDYGYTF,TGCAGCGTTGTGGGGGCAGAAGGCGACTATGGCTACACCTTC
17,NA,TRBV7-5,TRBJ2-7,NA,CARSPHPGRGVSYEQYF,TGTGCCAGAAGCCCTCACCCCGGCAGGGGAGTCTCCTACGAGCAGTACTTC
14,NA,TRBV6-4,TRBJ2-2,NA,CASRMLANTGELFF,TGTGCCAGCAGAATGCTAGCGAACACCGGGGAGCTGTTTTTT
14,NA,TRBV9,TRBJ2-7,NA,CASSVEVGGNEQYF,TGTGCCAGCAGCGTAGAAGTGGGAGGAAACGAGCAGTACTTC
14,NA,TRBV7-2,TRBJ2-1,NA,CASSSGGVRSEQFF,TGTGCCAGCAGCTCGGGGGGCGTCCGTAGCGAGCAGTTCTTC
12,NA,TRBV29-1,TRBJ2-7,NA,CSVELANYEQYF,TGCAGCGTTGAACTAGCGAACTACGAGCAGTACTTC
12,NA,TRBV6-5,TRBJ2-7,NA,CASRNQAYEQYF,TGTGCCAGCAGGAACCAGGCCTACGAGCAGTACTTC
13,NA,TRBV6-6,TRBJ1-6,NA,CASRLQGSAPLHF,TGTGCCAGCAGGCTCCAGGGTTCCGCACCCCTCCACTTT
17,TRBD2,TRBV5-1,TRBJ2-7,NA,CASSAPGLAGGPYEQYF,TGCGCCAGCAGCGCCCCCGGACTAGCGGGGGGCCCCTACGAGCAGTACTTC
15,NA,TRBV14,TRBJ2-3,NA,CASRGAISSTDTQYF,TGTGCCAGCAGAGGGGCAATCTCTAGCACAGATACGCAGTATTTT
15,TRBD1,TRBV4-3,TRBJ2-7,NA,CASSQSGTGSHEQYF,TGCGCCAGCAGCCAATCCGGGACAGGATCTCACGAGCAGTACTTC
16,TRBD1,TRBV4-2,TRBJ2-3,NA,CASSQGSQGAGDTQYF,TGTGCCAGCAGCCAAGGGTCCCAGGGGGCAGGAGATACGCAGTATTTT
14,NA,TRBV2,TRBJ2-3,NA,CASSSGEGTDTQYF,TGTGCCAGCAGTTCGGGAGAAGGGACGGATACGCAGTATTTT
13,NA,TRBV5-4,TRBJ1-5,few,CASSAGGNQPQHF,TGTGCCAGCAGCGCGGGGGGCAATCAGCCCCAGCATTTT
14,NA,TRBV6-6,TRBJ2-7,NA,CASRMDNTNYEQYF,TGTGCCAGCAGAATGGACAACACGAACTACGAGCAGTACTTC
12,NA,TRBV5-4,TRBJ2-7,NA,CASSLFQNEQYF,TGTGCCAGCAGCTTGTTCCAGAACGAGCAGTACTTC
13,TRBD2,TRBV29-1,TRBJ2-3,NA,CSAPPSGTDTQYF,TGCAGCGCCCCACCTAGCGGAACAGATACGCAGTATTTT
15,TRBD2,TRBV29-1,TRBJ2-7,NA,CSVERTSGLTYEQYF,TGCAGCGTTGAAAGGACTAGCGGCTTAACCTACGAGCAGTACTTC
12,NA,TRBV7-8,TRBJ1-6,NA,CASTQYNSPLHF,TGTGCCAGCACCCAATATAATTCACCCCTCCACTTT